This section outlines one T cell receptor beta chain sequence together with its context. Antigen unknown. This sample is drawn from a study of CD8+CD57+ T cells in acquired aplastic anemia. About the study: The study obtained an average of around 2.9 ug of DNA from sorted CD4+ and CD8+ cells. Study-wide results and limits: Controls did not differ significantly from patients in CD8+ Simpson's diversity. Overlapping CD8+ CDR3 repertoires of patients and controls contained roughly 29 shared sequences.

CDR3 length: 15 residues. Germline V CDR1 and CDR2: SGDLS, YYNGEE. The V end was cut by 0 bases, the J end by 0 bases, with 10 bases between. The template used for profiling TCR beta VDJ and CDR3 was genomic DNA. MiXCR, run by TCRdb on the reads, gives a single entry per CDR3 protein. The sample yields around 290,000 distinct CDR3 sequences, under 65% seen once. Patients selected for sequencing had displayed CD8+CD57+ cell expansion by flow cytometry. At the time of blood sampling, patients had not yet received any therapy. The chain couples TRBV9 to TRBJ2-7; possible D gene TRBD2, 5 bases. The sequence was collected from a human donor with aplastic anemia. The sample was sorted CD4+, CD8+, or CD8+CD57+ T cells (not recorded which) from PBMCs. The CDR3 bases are TGTGCCAGCAGCGTAGGTGGTAGCGACTCCTACGAGCAGTACTTC. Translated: CASSVGGSDSYEQYF. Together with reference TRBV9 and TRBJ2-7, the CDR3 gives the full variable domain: DSGVTQTPKHLITATGQRVTLRCSPRSGDLSVYWYQQSLDQGLQFLIQYYNGEERAKGNILERFSAQQFPDLHSELNLSSLELGDSALYFCASSVGGSDSYEQYFGPGTRLTVT.